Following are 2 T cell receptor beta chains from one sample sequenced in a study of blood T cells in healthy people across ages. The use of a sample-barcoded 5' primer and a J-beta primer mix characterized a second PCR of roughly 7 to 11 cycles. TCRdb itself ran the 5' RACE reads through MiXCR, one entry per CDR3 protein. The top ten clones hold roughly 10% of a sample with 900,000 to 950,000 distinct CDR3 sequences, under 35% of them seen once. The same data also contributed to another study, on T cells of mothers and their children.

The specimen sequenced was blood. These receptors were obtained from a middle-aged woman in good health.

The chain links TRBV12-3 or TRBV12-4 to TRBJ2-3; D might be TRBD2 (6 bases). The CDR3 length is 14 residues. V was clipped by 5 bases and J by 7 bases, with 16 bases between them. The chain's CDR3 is CASSQGPGVNTQYF. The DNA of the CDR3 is TGTGCCAGCAGTCAGGGTCCGGGGGTGAATACGCAGTATTTT.

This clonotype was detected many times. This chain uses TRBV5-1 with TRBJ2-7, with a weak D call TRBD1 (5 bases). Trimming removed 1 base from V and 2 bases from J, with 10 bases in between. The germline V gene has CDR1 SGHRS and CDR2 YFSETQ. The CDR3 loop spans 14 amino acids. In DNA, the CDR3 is TGCGCCAGCAGCTTGAGTGTGACAGCCTACGAGCAGTACTTC. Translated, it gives CASSLSVTAYEQYF.